This T cell receptor beta chain was captured in a study of vaccination effects on CD4 cells after COVID-19. As for the study in general: Two convalescent pre-vaccine samples were taken 142 and 148 days post-diagnosis.

Produced via immunoSEQ multiplex PCR; TCRdb's table is partial and in-frame only. The sample records 45,000 or so clones, approximately 80% being singletons. V lost 0 bases and J 5 bases, leaving 6 bases between the germline ends. This CDR3 has 13 residues. Germline CDR1 and CDR2: MGHRA and YSYEKL. A word on this clone: Its antigen remains unidentified.

CD4+ T cells were isolated after around ten days of culture. From March to December 2020, the person had a SARS-CoV-2 infection that was confirmed by PCR. Source: CD4+ T cells from PBMCs cultured without peptide, taken before COVID-19 vaccination. The rearrangement joins TRBV4-1 to TRBJ2-3, with D perhaps TRBD2 (6 bases). This sequence was found in a human donor who had a prior SARS-CoV-2 infection. CDR3 region: CASSQEGGDTQYF. The CDR3 bases are TGCGCCAGCAGCCAAGAGGGAGGAGATACGCAGTATTTT.